This T cell receptor beta chain was profiled in a study of a mutant IDH1 vaccine in newly diagnosed glioma. Study overall: The start of vaccination came 4-6 weeks after radiotherapy alone, or with temozolomide cycles. There were roughly 62% males and about 38% females among treated patients, whose mean age was about 44 years.

Libraries were prepared by immunoSEQ multiplex PCR; TCRdb keeps only in-frame clonotypes and omits some of them. The sample records roughly 68,000 clones, about 73% being singletons. This sample's time point: week 35, safety follow-up. All doses held 300 ug of mutant IDH1 20-mer peptide, with topical imiquimod. As for this clone: What it binds is not known.

This TCR derives from a man in his forties or fifties with glioma. Sequenced material: PBMCs, taken from a glioma patient whose treatment included an IDH1 peptide vaccine.

CDR3 protein: CASREGGKNSPLHF. The DNA for the CDR3 is TGTGCCTCCCGGGAGGGGGGGAAAAATTCACCCCTCCACTTT. The rearrangement joins TRBV25-1 to TRBJ1-6; perhaps TRBD1 as D (6 bases). Germline V gives CDR1 MGHDK, CDR2 SYGVNS. V was cut by 11 bases and J by 7 bases, with 18 bases left in between. The CDR3 is 14 amino acids.